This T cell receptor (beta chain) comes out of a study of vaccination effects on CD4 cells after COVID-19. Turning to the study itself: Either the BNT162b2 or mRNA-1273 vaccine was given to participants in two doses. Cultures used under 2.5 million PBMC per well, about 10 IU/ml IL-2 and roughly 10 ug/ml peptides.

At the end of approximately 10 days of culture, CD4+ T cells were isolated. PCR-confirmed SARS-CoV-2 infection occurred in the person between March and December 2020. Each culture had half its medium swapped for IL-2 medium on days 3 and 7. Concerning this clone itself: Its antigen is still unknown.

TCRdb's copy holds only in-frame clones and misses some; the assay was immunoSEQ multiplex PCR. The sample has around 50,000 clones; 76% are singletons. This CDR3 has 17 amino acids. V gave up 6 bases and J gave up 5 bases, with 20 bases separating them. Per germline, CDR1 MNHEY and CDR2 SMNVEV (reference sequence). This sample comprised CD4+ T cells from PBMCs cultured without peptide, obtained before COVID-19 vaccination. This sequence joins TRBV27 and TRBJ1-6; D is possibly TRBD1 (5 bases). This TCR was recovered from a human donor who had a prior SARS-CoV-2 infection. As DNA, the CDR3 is TGTGCCAGCAGCCCTATGAAAGGGGCGACGGATAATTCACCCCTCCACTTT. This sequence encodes CASSPMKGATDNSPLHF.